This T cell receptor beta chain was sequenced in a study of blood T cell repertoires in COVID-19. Some clones are missing from TCRdb's copy, which holds only in-frame ones; the method was immunoSEQ multiplex PCR. The sample records 90,000 to 110,000 clones, roughly 85% being singletons. The CDR3 is 15 amino acids. CDR1 is MGHRA, CDR2 YSYEKL, per germline. V was trimmed by 4 bases and J by 3 bases, leaving 12 bases between them. The chain couples TRBV4-1 to TRBJ2-2; perhaps TRBD2 as D (6 bases). Material for sequencing was peripheral blood. The TCR was taken from a woman aged 55-70 years with acute or convalescent COVID-19. CDR3 in DNA: TGCGCCAGCAGCCCTGGGGGGACGTACACCGGGGAGCTGTTTTTT. Residues: CASSPGGTYTGELFF.